This T cell receptor (beta chain) was sequenced for a study of T cell responses to AZD1222 COVID-19 vaccine. CDR3 length: 18 amino acids. Germline trimming cut 0 bases from V and 1 base from J; bases unmatched to any gene: 6. Germline V gene sequence: CDR1 LNHDA, CDR2 SQIVND (reference sequence). Clones were read by immunoSEQ multiplex PCR, and TCRdb kept only the in-frame ones, dropping some. The repertoire holds approximately 120,000 clones, 70% to 90% seen once, with approximately 19% in the top ten. General observations from the study: White British people made up most donors, females outnumbered males, and clonal diversity was possibly underestimated.

As for this clone: Antigen: not known.

Source: peripheral blood, taken on day 0 of AZD1222 vaccination. V and J are TRBV19 and TRBJ2-6, with 7 bases lining up with TRBD1. The sequence was obtained from an adult in good health. This CDR3 is CASSIDLPTGSGANVLTF. In DNA form, the CDR3 reads TGTGCCAGTAGTATAGATCTCCCGACAGGGTCTGGGGCCAACGTCCTGACTTTC.